These T cell receptor beta chains were read from a single sample in a study of cytomegalovirus exposure and HLA in healthy donors. Data came from immunoSEQ multiplex PCR; TCRdb stores just in-frame clones and leaves some out. Altogether under 250,000 clones are present, about 90% being singletons, with the ten largest covering 9.5% to 15%. The sequenced sample was PBMCs. The receptor source for this set is a man aged 18 to 29 in good health and CMV-seropositive. Each CDR3 is given with its conserved first and last residue. D genes are given only for firm matches. Rows give clone size only sometimes, using once, few, many, or a class for an expanded clone.

clone size | CDR3 length | J gene | V gene | D gene | CDR3 protein | CDR3 DNA
- | 16 | TRBJ2-7 | TRBV28 | TRBD1 | CASSAFSQGAEYEQYF | TGTGCCAGCAGTGCCTTTTCACAGGGGGCTGAGTACGAGCAGTACTTC
- | 18 | TRBJ2-2 | TRBV7-6 | TRBD1 | CASSLTPGTGGYTGELFF | TGTGCCAGCAGCTTGACGCCCGGGACAGGGGGTTACACCGGGGAGCTGTTTTTT
few | 15 | TRBJ2-6 | TRBV6-4 | - | CASSTDASGANVLTF | TGTGCCAGCAGCACTGACGCCTCTGGGGCCAACGTCCTGACTTTC
- | 16 | TRBJ2-1 | TRBV15 | - | CATSRGKRSEVNEQFF | TGTGCCACCAGCAGAGGGAAGCGGTCCGAGGTCAATGAGCAGTTCTTC
- | 15 | TRBJ2-5 | TRBV5-1 | - | CASVPGRTFQETQYF | TGCGCCAGCGTCCCCGGGCGGACATTCCAAGAGACCCAGTACTTC
- | 13 | TRBJ2-1 | TRBV28 | - | CASGGANYNEQFF | TGTGCCAGCGGGGGGGCTAACTACAATGAGCAGTTCTTC
- | 14 | TRBJ2-1 | TRBV27 | TRBD2 | CASSRLAGPNEQFF | TGTGCCAGCAGCCGACTAGCAGGTCCCAATGAGCAGTTCTTC
- | 16 | TRBJ2-3 | TRBV5-4 | TRBD2 | CASSLLAGAPSDTQYF | TGTGCCAGCAGCCTCTTAGCGGGAGCACCGTCAGATACGCAGTATTTT
- | 11 | TRBJ2-1 | TRBV19 | - | CASSIGNEQFF | TGTGCCAGTAGTATAGGCAATGAGCAGTTCTTC
- | 12 | TRBJ1-3 | TRBV5-6 | - | CASSLNRERIYF | TGTGCCAGCAGTTTAAACCGGGAACGGATATATTTT
once | 16 | TRBJ2-1 | TRBV5-1 | TRBD1 | CASAGSGTGLNNEQFF | TGCGCCAGCGCGGGATCCGGGACAGGGCTTAACAATGAGCAGTTCTTC
- | 16 | TRBJ2-2 | TRBV5-1 | TRBD1 | CASSPQGAANTGELFF | TGCGCCAGCAGCCCACAGGGGGCCGCGAACACCGGGGAGCTGTTTTTT
- | 13 | TRBJ1-3 | TRBV6-1 | - | CASSPSSGNTIYF | TGTGCCAGCAGCCCATCCTCTGGAAACACCATATATTTT
once | 11 | TRBJ1-2 | TRBV6-5 | - | CASSDPRGYTF | TGTGCCAGCTCGGACCCTAGGGGCTACACCTTC
- | 15 | TRBJ2-1 | TRBV2 | - | CASSDFRSSYNEQFF | TGTGCCAGCAGTGACTTCAGGAGCTCCTACAATGAGCAGTTCTTC
- | 13 | TRBJ2-5 | TRBV6-5 | - | CASSLGSMTTQYF | TGTGCCAGCAGCCTCGGGAGTATGACGACCCAGTACTTC
- | 13 | TRBJ2-1 | TRBV10-3 | TRBD2 | CAINEREGYEQFF | TGTGCCATCAACGAGCGGGAGGGGTATGAGCAGTTCTTC
- | 16 | TRBJ2-1 | TRBV28 | - | CASSLWGTGGNNEQFF | TGTGCCAGCAGTTTATGGGGGACTGGCGGGAATAATGAGCAGTTCTTC
- | 12 | TRBJ2-1 | TRBV5-1 | - | CASSLGEDEQFF | TGCGCCAGCAGCTTGGGGGAGGATGAGCAGTTCTTC
- | 11 | TRBJ1-2 | TRBV20-1 | - | CSAGQNYGYTF | TGCAGTGCTGGACAGAACTATGGCTACACCTTC
- | 14 | TRBJ2-7 | TRBV11-2 | TRBD2 | CASSPTSRPYEQYF | TGTGCCAGCAGCCCGACTAGCCGACCCTACGAGCAGTACTTC
- | 14 | TRBJ2-1 | TRBV19 | - | CASSIDGRSNEQFF | TGTGCCAGTAGTATAGATGGACGAAGCAATGAGCAGTTCTTC
- | 13 | TRBJ2-3 | TRBV2 | - | CASSLIPTDTQYF | TGTGCCAGCAGTCTCATTCCCACAGATACGCAGTATTTT
- | 13 | TRBJ2-7 | TRBV7-2 | TRBD1 | CASSFDRGHEQYF | TGTGCCAGCAGCTTTGACAGGGGCCACGAGCAGTACTTC
- | 11 | TRBJ1-1 | TRBV2 | - | CATIRGPEAFF | TGTGCCACGATCAGGGGTCCTGAAGCTTTCTTT